The entry that follows covers one T cell receptor beta chain sequence. Its antigen remains unknown. Template switching added UMIs carrying a 6-nucleotide sample barcode. The authors ran two nested PCRs of approximately 16 and 10 cycles on TCRalpha and TCRbeta cDNA. TCRdb re-called the 5' RACE reads and catalogs CDR3 proteins one per entry, DNA excluded. Its table lists under 150,000 distinct CDR3 sequences. The CDR3 loop spans 12 amino acids. Germline V gene data show CDR1 as SGHTA and CDR2 as FQGNSA. This specimen belongs to a study of monozygotic twins with inflammatory bowel disease. Whole-study results and caveats: IBD patients exhibited fewer clonotypes shared with other individuals than healthy twins, particularly with disease activity. Among IBD patients, TCRbeta diversity (inverse Simpson) was lower than in healthy co-twins.

This clonotype originated in a human donor with ulcerative colitis or Crohn's disease, or a healthy co-twin of an affected twin (not recorded which). This rearrangement joins TRBV7-2 to TRBJ1-2; TCRdb designates TRBD1, a call that cannot be tested without DNA. The sequencing input was blood. The CDR3 sequence: CASSPGPYGYTF.